One TCR beta chain is described in this entry. Its target is unknown. This CDR3 spans 15 amino acids. Germline assignment: CDR1 MNHEY and CDR2 SVGAGI. V dropped 5 bases and J dropped 3 bases, with 13 bases sitting between them. Vbeta (60) and Jbeta (13) primers were used in the PCR. Assay used: immunoSEQ multiplex PCR; TCRdb lists only in-frame clones, some missing. The table lists roughly 150,000 clones, around three fifths of them singletons. The data were obtained in a study of cytomegalovirus exposure and HLA in healthy donors. General observations from the study: In a later analysis, TCR association rates varied by HLA locus: DRB1 most, HLA-C fewest.

Samples came from healthy bone marrow donors. The J gene is TRBJ1-4, the V gene TRBV6-5, with D possibly matching TRBD1 (6 bases). This clonotype was sampled from a woman aged 25 to 39 in good health and CMV-seropositive. Sequences were obtained from PBMCs. CDR3 loop: CASSLTGFPNEKLFF. The CDR3 DNA follows: TGTGCCAGCAGTCTAACAGGGTTCCCTAATGAAAAACTGTTTTTT.